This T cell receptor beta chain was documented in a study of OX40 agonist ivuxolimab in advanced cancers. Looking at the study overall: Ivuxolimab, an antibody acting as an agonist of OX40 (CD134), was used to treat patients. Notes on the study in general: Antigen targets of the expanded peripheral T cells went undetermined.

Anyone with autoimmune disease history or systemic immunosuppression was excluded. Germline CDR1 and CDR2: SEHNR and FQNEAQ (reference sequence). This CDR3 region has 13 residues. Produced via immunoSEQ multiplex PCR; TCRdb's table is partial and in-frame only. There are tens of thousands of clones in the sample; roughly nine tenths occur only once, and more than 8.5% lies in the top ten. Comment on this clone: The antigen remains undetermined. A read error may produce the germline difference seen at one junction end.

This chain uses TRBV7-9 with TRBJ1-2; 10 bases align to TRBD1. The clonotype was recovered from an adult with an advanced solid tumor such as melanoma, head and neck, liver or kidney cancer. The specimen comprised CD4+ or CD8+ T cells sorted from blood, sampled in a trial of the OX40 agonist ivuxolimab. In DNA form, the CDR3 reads TGTGCCAGCAGCTCTAGTGGGACAGGGGATCAAGTCTTC. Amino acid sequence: CASSSSGTGDQVF.